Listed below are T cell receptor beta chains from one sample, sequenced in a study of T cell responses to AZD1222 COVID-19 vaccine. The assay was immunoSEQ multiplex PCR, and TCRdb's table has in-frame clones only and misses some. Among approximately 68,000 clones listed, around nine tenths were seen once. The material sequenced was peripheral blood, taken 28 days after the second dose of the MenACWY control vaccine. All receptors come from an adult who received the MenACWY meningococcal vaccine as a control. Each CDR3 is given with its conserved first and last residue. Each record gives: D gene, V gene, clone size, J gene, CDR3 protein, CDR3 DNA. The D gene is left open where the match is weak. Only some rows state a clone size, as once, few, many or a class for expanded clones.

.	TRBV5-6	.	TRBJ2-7	CASSPMGRYEQYF	TGTGCCAGCAGTCCGATGGGTCGCTACGAGCAGTACTTC
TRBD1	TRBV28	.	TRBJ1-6	CASSWGQDNSPLHF	TGTGCCAGCAGCTGGGGACAGGACAATTCACCCCTCCACTTT
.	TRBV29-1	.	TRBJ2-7	CSVETDSYEQYF	TGCAGCGTTGAGACGGACTCCTACGAGCAGTACTTC
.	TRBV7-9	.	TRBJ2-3	CASSQTGNQNTDTQYF	TGTGCCAGCAGCCAGACCGGGAACCAAAACACAGATACGCAGTATTTT
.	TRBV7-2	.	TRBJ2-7	CASSFSSSYEQYF	TGTGCCAGCAGCTTTTCAAGCTCCTACGAGCAGTACTTC
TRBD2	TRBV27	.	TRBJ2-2	CASSLLAGGSTGELFF	TGTGCCAGCAGTTTATTGGCGGGAGGGAGCACCGGGGAGCTGTTTTTT
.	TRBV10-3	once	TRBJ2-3	CAISDGGTSTDTQYF	TGTGCCATCAGTGATGGTGGAACTAGCACAGATACGCAGTATTTT
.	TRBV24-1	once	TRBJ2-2	CATQAVWGELFF	TGTGCCACCCAAGCGGTATGGGGGGAGCTGTTTTTT
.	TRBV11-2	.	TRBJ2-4	CASSLESGQNIQYF	TGTGCCAGCAGCTTAGAGTCCGGGCAAAACATTCAGTACTTC
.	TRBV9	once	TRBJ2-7	CASSVEKSSYEQYF	TGTGCCAGCAGCGTAGAAAAGAGCTCCTACGAGCAGTACTTC
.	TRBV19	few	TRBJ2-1	CASSISFRGAYNEQFF	TGTGCCAGTAGTATATCCTTCCGCGGGGCCTACAATGAGCAGTTCTTC
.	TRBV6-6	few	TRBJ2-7	CASSSGAPTYEQYF	TGTGCCAGCAGTTCAGGGGCCCCTACTTACGAGCAGTACTTC
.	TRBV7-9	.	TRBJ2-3	CASTWAETQYF	TGTGCCAGCACTTGGGCGGAGACGCAGTATTTT
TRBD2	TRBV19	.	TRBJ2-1	CASSIGLAGREQFF	TGTGCCAGTAGTATAGGACTAGCGGGACGTGAGCAGTTCTTC
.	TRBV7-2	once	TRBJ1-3	CASSRRADMARSGNTIYF	TGTGCCAGCAGCCGTCGCGCGGACATGGCTCGCTCTGGAAACACCATATATTTT
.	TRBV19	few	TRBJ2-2	CASSLPRTPTGELFF	TGTGCCAGTAGTCTCCCCCGGACACCAACCGGGGAGCTGTTTTTT
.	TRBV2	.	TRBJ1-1	CASSEDPGLHTEAFF	TGTGCCAGCAGTGAAGACCCGGGGCTCCACACTGAAGCTTTCTTT
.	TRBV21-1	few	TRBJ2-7	CASSKGPSGQGAYEQYF	TGTGCCAGCAGCAAAGGTCCCAGTGGACAGGGCGCCTACGAGCAGTACTTC
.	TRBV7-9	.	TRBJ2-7	CASSPRDYEQYF	TGTGCCAGCAGCCCTCGTGACTACGAGCAGTACTTC
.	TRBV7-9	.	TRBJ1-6	CASTRAVGGDSPLHF	TGTGCCAGCACCAGGGCTGTGGGGGGGGATTCACCCCTCCACTTT
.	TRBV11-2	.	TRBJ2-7	CASTETVVNEQYF	TGTGCCAGCACAGAGACAGTTGTGAACGAGCAGTACTTC
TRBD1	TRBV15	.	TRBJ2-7	CATSRSIDRDGSEQYF	TGTGCCACCAGCAGATCGATCGACAGGGACGGCTCCGAGCAGTACTTC
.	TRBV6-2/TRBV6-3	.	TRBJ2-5	CASSWVETQYF	TGTGCCAGCAGTTGGGTCGAGACCCAGTACTTC
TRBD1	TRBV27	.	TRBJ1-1	CASSTGVANTEAFF	TGTGCCAGCAGCACAGGGGTGGCGAACACTGAAGCTTTCTTT